This TCR beta chain stems from a study of blood T cell repertoires in COVID-19. Study summary: The United States, Italy and Spain supplied acute and convalescent COVID-19 samples.

As handled by the study authors: For nucleated cells, counts were estimated from reference gene primer amplification. Using immunoSEQ multiplex PCR, the repertoire was profiled, and TCRdb retains in-frame clones only, with some absent. D and trimming come from the DNA, and the V and J calls and clone size come from that table. Of more than 150,000 clones listed, about 80% are singletons. This CDR3 spans 14 amino acids. Trimming left V 3 bases short and J 2 bases short, with 10 bases between. CDR1 and CDR2 (germline): KGHSH, LQKENI. Sequenced: peripheral blood. The source of this sequence is a man in his 70s who had recovered from COVID-19. V gene TRBV18 combines with J gene TRBJ2-5; D possibly corresponds to TRBD1 (6 bases). The CDR3 DNA reads as TGTGCCAGCTCACCGACAGGCGGACAAGAGACCCAGTACTTC. Translated, it gives CASSPTGGQETQYF.